This entry lists 19 T cell receptor beta chains sequenced from one sample in a study of response to subunit inactivated influenza vaccine. TCRdb re-derived calls from the RT-PCR reads in MiXCR, one entry per CDR3 protein. The sample records some 520,000 distinct CDR3 sequences, approximately 17% being singletons. Sequenced here: CD4+ T cells sorted from PBMCs, sampled less than 30 months after vaccination. Receptors originate from a man between 45 and 75 years old who received an inactivated influenza vaccine.

The rearrangement uses TRBV7-9 and TRBJ2-7, with 8 nucleotides matching TRBD1. This CDR3 region has 15 residues. CDR1 is SEHNR and CDR2 is FQNEAQ in the germline V gene (reference sequence). The trim removed 5 bases at V and 2 bases at J, leaving 8 bases unmatched. The CDR3 region is CASSQGQGRTYEQYF. CDR3 DNA sequence: TGTGCCAGCAGCCAAGGACAGGGAAGGACCTACGAGCAGTACTTC.

This clonotype was picked up many times. The chain recombines TRBV6-1 with TRBJ2-5, with unresolved D. Trimming took 4 bases from V and 2 from J, leaving 11 bases between them. The CDR3 runs to 14 residues. Per the germline V gene, CDR1 is MNHNS and CDR2 is SASEGT. The CDR3 is CASSGTRAQETQYF. DNA for the CDR3: TGTGCCAGCAGTGGCACCCGGGCTCAAGAGACCCAGTACTTC.

The chain employs TRBV12-3 or TRBV12-4 and TRBJ1-5; unclear D gene. The CDR3 totals 16 residues. V was clipped by 3 bases and J by 0 bases, with 12 bases between them. CDR3 in amino acids: CASSLFGRASNQPQHF. Written as DNA, the CDR3 is TGTGCCAGCAGTTTGTTTGGGAGAGCTAGCAATCAGCCCCAGCATTTT.

The chain employs TRBV6-1 and TRBJ2-7; 11 bases align to TRBD2. The CDR3 is 15 residues long. Germline V gives CDR1 MNHNS, CDR2 SASEGT. V dropped 6 bases and J dropped 3; count of bases not matched to a gene: 7. CDR3 DNA: TGTGCCAGCAGATTTAGACTAGCGGGAAGCTACGAGCAGTACTTC. Translated: CASRFRLAGSYEQYF.

This rearrangement joins TRBV27 to TRBJ2-3; weak D call: TRBD2 (5 bases). Germline V gene sequence: CDR1 MNHEY, CDR2 SMNVEV (reference sequence). Trimming pared 3 bases from V and 5 bases from J, leaving 6 bases between. The CDR3 spans 12 residues. The CDR3: CASSFGLDTQYF. The CDR3 bases are TGTGCCAGCAGTTTCGGACTAGATACGCAGTATTTT.

This chain links TRBV24-1 with TRBJ1-5; possible D gene TRBD1, 6 bases. The length of the CDR3 is 14 residues. V was trimmed by 5 bases and J by 3 bases, leaving 10 bases between them. Germline assignment: CDR1 KGHDR and CDR2 SFDVKD. CDR3 loop: CATSGQGYNQPQHF. CDR3 sequence (DNA): TGTGCCACCAGTGGGCAGGGGTACAATCAGCCCCAGCATTTT.

This clonotype was found many times. V is TRBV6-5 and J is TRBJ2-7; D call uncertain. V was shortened by 6 bases and J by 0 bases, with 9 bases between the two germline ends. The CDR3 is 13 amino acids. Germline V gene lookup returns CDR1 MNHEY and CDR2 SVGAGI. In nucleotides, the CDR3 is TGTGCCAGCAGCCCGACAAACTCCTACGAGCAGTACTTC. Amino acids: CASSPTNSYEQYF.

The V and J genes are TRBV15 and TRBJ2-2, with TRBD2 as a possible D gene (5 bases). Germline V gene data show CDR1 as LNHNV and CDR2 as YYDKDF (reference sequence). CDR3 size: 16 residues. V gave up 1 base and J gave up 1 base, with 10 bases separating them. CDR3 sequence: CATSRVLVGNTGELFF. In DNA form, the CDR3 reads TGTGCCACCAGCAGAGTACTAGTAGGGAACACCGGGGAGCTGTTTTTT. Full variable domain (outside the CDR3, taken from reference TRBV15 and TRBJ2-2): DAMVIQNPRYQVTQFGKPVTLSCSQTLNHNVMYWYQQKSSQAPKLLFHYYDKDFNNEADTPDNFQSRRPNTSFCFLDIRSPGLGDTAMYLCATSRVLVGNTGELFFGEGSRLTVL.

The genes are TRBV4-1 and TRBJ1-1; D is ambiguous. V was pared by 0 bases and J by 0 bases, with 8 bases between. This CDR3 is 15 amino acids long. The germline CDR1 and CDR2 sequences are MGHRA and YSYEKL. This CDR3 is CASSQEHTVNTEAFF. The CDR3 DNA sequence: TGCGCCAGCAGCCAAGAACACACAGTGAACACTGAAGCTTTCTTT.

The chain joins TRBV3-1 to TRBJ2-1; the match to TRBD2 covers 8 bases. J lost 9 bases, V lost 0 bases, and 7 bases had no gene match. CDR3 length: 15 amino acids. Germline-derived CDR1 and CDR2 are LGHDT and YNNKEL (reference sequence). CDR3: CASSQDSGGRGEQFF. The CDR3 DNA sequence: TGTGCCAGCAGCCAAGATTCGGGGGGGCGGGGTGAGCAGTTCTTC.

This clonotype was recorded a few times. Its ends do not fully match the called genes, so a read error is possible. The chain couples TRBV5-1 to TRBJ2-7; D not resolved. The CDR3 is 12 residues long. Germline V gene data show CDR1 as SGHRS and CDR2 as YFSETQ. DNA for the CDR3: TGTGCCAGCAGCGCCAATTCCTACGAGCAGTACTTC. Its protein is CASSANSYEQYF.

V and J are TRBV6-1 and TRBJ2-7; D gene uncertain. Germline V gene data show CDR1 as MNHNS and CDR2 as SASEGT. This CDR3 has 14 amino acids. Trimming left V 7 bases short and J 3 bases short, with 16 bases between. DNA of the CDR3: TGTGCCAGCACCCGGGCCGTCCATGGCTACGAGCAGTACTTC. Translated: CASTRAVHGYEQYF.

This clonotype was observed a few times. The chain recombines TRBV2 with TRBJ2-1; D is unclear. This CDR3 contains 13 residues. The germline V and J ends were trimmed by 7 bases and 0 bases, with 7 bases remaining between them. Per the germline V gene, CDR1 is SNHLY and CDR2 is FYNNEI. The CDR3 spells CASTIGSYNEQFF. The CDR3 DNA reads TGTGCCAGCACCATAGGCTCCTACAATGAGCAGTTCTTC.

V usage is TRBV7-9 and J usage is TRBJ2-2; TRBD1 matches 8 bases. Unmatched junction bases numbered 7, after V lost 6 bases and J lost 1 base. The CDR3 is 16 amino acids. The V gene's germline CDR1 is SEHNR and CDR2 FQNEAQ (reference sequence). Here the CDR3 DNA reads TGTGCCAGCAGTTATACAGGGGGTCTGAACACCGGGGAGCTGTTTTTT. This translates into CASSYTGGLNTGELFF.

This chain uses TRBV19 with TRBJ2-7, with 8 positions matching TRBD1. Germline V lookup: CDR1 LNHDA, CDR2 SQIVND (reference sequence). The CDR3 is made up of 18 amino acids. J was trimmed by 3 bases and V by 6 bases; bases with no gene match: 19. CDR3 residues: CASSPNRADRVDRYEQYF. CDR3 nucleotide sequence: TGTGCCAGTAGCCCCAACCGAGCGGACAGGGTAGATCGCTACGAGCAGTACTTC.

This chain uses TRBV4-2 with TRBJ1-1; unclear D gene. The V and J ends lost 0 bases and 1 base respectively, with 9 bases between them. CDR3 size: 15 residues. CDR1 is LGHNA and CDR2 is YNFKEQ in the germline V gene. This CDR3 reads CASSQDRRENTEAFF. CDR3 nucleotides: TGTGCCAGCAGCCAAGACAGACGGGAGAACACTGAAGCTTTCTTT.

The chain employs TRBV3-1 and TRBJ1-1, with unresolved D. The CDR3 has 14 residues. Germline lookup yields CDR1 LGHDT and CDR2 YNNKEL (reference sequence). The germline V and J ends were trimmed by 3 bases and 1 base, with 9 bases remaining between them. CDR3 sequence: CASSHLKRNTEAFF. The CDR3, as DNA: TGTGCCAGCAGCCATCTGAAAAGGAACACTGAAGCTTTCTTT.

This clonotype was found a few times. The rearrangement uses TRBV4-2 and TRBJ2-2; possibly TRBD1 or TRBD2 for D (5 bases each). This CDR3 comprises 16 residues. The germline V gene has CDR1 LGHNA and CDR2 YNFKEQ. Trimming took off 1 base at V and 1 base at J, with 10 bases between the two ends. The DNA of the CDR3 is TGTGCCAGCAGCCAAGCGGCTGGGGGGAACACCGGGGAGCTGTTTTTT. Residues: CASSQAAGGNTGELFF.

In this sample, this clonotype turned up many times. This chain joins TRBV9 and TRBJ2-4, with D unclear. V shed 0 bases and J shed 4 bases, with 8 bases lying between them. Looked up from germline, CDR1 is SGDLS and CDR2 is YYNGEE. The CDR3 has 14 amino acids. The CDR3 DNA follows: TGTGCCAGCAGCGTAGACGCAGGTAAAAACATTCAGTACTTC. Its protein product is CASSVDAGKNIQYF. Supplemented by reference TRBV9 and TRBJ2-4, the full variable domain reads DSGVTQTPKHLITATGQRVTLRCSPRSGDLSVYWYQQSLDQGLQFLIQYYNGEERAKGNILERFSAQQFPDLHSELNLSSLELGDSALYFCASSVDAGKNIQYFGAGTRLSVL.